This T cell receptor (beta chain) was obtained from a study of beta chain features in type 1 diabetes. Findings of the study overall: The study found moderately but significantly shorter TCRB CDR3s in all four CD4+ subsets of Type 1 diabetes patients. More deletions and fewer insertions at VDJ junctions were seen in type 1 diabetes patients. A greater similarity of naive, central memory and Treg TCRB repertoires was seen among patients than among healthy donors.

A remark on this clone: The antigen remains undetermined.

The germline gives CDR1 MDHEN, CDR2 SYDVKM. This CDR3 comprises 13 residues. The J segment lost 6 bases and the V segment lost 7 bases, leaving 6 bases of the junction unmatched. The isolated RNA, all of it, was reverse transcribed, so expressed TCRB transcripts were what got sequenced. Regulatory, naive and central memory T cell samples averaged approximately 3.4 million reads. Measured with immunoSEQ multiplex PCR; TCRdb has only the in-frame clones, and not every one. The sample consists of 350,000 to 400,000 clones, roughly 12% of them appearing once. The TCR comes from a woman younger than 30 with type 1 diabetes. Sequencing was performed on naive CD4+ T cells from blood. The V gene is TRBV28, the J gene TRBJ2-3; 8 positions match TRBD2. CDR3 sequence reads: CASTAGGRDTQYF. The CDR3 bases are TGTGCCAGCACGGCGGGAGGTCGGGATACGCAGTATTTT.